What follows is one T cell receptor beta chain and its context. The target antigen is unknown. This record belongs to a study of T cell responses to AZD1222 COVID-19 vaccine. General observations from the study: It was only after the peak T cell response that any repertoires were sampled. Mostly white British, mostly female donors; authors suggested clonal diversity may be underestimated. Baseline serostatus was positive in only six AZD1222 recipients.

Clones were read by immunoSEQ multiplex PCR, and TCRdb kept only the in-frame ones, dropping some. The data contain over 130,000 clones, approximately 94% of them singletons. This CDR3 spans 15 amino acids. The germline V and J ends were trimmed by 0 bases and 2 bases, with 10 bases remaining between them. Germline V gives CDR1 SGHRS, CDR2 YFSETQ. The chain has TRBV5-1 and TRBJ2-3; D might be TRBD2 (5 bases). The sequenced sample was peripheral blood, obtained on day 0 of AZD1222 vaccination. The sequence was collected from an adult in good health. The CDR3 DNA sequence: TGCGCCAGCAGCTTGGCCGGGGTTCTCACAGATACGCAGTATTTT. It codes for CASSLAGVLTDTQYF.